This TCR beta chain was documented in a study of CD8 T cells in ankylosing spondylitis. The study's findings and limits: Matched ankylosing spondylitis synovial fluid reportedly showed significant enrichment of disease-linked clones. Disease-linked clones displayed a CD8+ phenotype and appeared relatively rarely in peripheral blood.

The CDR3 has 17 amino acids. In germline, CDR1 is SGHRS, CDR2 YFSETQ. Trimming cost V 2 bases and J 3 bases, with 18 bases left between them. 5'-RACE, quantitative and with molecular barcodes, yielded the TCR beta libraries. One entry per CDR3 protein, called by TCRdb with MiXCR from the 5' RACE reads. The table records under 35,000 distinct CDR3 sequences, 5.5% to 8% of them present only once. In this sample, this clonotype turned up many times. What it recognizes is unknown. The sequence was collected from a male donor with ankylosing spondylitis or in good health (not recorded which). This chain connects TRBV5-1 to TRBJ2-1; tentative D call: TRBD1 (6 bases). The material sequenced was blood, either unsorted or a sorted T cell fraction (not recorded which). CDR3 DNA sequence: TGCGCCAGCAGCTTAGGAACAGGGCGCGTGGGCTACAATGAGCAGTTCTTC. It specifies CASSLGTGRVGYNEQFF. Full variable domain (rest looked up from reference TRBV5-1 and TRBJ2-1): KAGVTQTPRYLIKTRGQQVTLSCSPISGHRSVSWYQQTPGQGLQFLFEYFSETQRNKGNFPGRFSGRQFSNSRSEMNVSTLELGDSALYLCASSLGTGRVGYNEQFFGPGTRLTVL.